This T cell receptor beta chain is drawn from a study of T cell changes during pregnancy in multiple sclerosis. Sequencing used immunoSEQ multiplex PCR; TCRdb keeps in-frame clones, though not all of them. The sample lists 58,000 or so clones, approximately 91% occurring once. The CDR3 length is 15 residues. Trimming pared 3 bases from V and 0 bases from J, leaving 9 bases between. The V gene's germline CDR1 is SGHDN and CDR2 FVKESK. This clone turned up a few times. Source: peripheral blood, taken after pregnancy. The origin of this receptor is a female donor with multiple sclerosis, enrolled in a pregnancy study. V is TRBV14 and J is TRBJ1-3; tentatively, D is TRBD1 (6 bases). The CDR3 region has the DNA TGTGCCAGCAGCCAGAGGACAGCCTCTGGAAACACCATATATTTT. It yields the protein CASSQRTASGNTIYF.